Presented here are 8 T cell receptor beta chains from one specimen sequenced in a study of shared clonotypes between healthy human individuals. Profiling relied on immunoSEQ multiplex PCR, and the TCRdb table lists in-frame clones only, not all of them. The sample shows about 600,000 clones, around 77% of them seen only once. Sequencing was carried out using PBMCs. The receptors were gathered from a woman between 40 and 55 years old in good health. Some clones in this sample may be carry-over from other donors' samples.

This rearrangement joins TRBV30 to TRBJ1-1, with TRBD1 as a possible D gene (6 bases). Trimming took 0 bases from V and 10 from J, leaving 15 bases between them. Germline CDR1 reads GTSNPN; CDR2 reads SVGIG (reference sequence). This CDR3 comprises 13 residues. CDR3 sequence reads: CAWSVPGVPAAFF. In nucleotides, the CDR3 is TGTGCCTGGAGTGTACCAGGGGTGCCAGCAGCTTTCTTT.

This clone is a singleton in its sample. CDR3 DNA: TGTGCCAGCTCACCAGTCCGGACAGGGGGATACGAGCAGTACTTC. Its translation is CASSPVRTGGYEQYF. This rearrangement joins TRBV18 to TRBJ2-7; 10 bases line up with TRBD1. CDR3 size: 15 residues. CDR1 and CDR2 (germline): KGHSH, LQKENI. Unmatched junction bases numbered 5, after V lost 2 bases and J lost 4 bases.

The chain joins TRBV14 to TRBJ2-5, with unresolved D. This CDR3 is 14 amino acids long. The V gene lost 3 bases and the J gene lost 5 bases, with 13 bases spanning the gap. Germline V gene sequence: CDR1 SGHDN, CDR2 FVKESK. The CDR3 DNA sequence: TGTGCCAGCAGCCAGAGGTGGGAAAAGGAGACCCAGTACTTC. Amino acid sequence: CASSQRWEKETQYF.

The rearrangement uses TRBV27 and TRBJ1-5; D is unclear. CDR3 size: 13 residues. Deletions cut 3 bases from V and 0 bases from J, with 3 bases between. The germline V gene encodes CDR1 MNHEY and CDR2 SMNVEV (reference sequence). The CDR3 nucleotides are TGTGCCAGCAGTTTTGATAGCAATCAGCCCCAGCATTTT. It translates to CASSFDSNQPQHF.

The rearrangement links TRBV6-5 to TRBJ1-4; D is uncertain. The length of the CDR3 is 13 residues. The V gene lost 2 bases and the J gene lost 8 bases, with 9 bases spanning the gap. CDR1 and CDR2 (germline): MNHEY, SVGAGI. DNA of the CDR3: TGTGCCAGCAGTTACGGTCCGACCGAAAAACTGTTTTTT. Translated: CASSYGPTEKLFF.

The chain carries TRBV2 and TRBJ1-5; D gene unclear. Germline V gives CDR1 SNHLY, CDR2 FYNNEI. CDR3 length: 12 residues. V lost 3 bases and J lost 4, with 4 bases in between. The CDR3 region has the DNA TGTGCCAGCAGTGAGATAAATCAGCCCCAGCATTTT. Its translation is CASSEINQPQHF.

The CDR3 nucleotides are TGTGCCAGCAGTGGGGGGACTAGCAGAAACATTCAGTACTTC. This translates into CASSGGTSRNIQYF. The rearrangement joins TRBV2 to TRBJ2-4; the match to TRBD2 covers 9 bases. Germline CDR1 is SNHLY and CDR2 is FYNNEI. The CDR3 runs to 14 residues. V shed 4 bases, J shed 6 bases, and the junction held 4 bases outside the gene matches.

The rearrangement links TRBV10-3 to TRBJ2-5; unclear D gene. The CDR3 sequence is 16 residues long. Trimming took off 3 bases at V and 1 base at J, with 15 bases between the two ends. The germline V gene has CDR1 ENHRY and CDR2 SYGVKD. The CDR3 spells CAISDIPLKGQETQYF. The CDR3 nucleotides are TGTGCCATCAGTGATATCCCTCTCAAGGGCCAAGAGACCCAGTACTTC.